A selection of T cell receptor beta chains follows, all from one sample in a study of cytomegalovirus exposure and HLA in healthy donors. Assay used: immunoSEQ multiplex PCR; TCRdb lists only in-frame clones, some missing. The sample contains about 120,000 clones, 6.5% to 9.5% of which appear only once. The sequencing sample was made of PBMCs. The receptor set was obtained from a woman aged 40 to 50 in good health and CMV-seropositive. Both conserved end residues are part of each CDR3. The D gene is left open where the match is weak. Rows give clone size only sometimes, using once, few, many, or a class for an expanded clone.

TRBJ2-7 TRBD1 TRBV27 - TGTGCCAGCAGTTTATCGACAGGGTCCTACGAGCAGTACTTC CASSLSTGSYEQYF
TRBJ1-1 TRBD1 TRBV5-1 - TGCGCCAGCAGCTACAGAACCGGGACAGGGGGCATGGGCACTGAAGCTTTCTTT CASSYRTGTGGMGTEAFF
TRBJ1-2 - TRBV29-1 few TGCAGCGTTGGCGAATCGGTGACTGCGGGCTACACCTTC CSVGESVTAGYTF
TRBJ2-1 TRBD1 TRBV29-1 few TGCAGCGTTCGAGACAGGGGGGACTACAATGAGCAGTTCTTC CSVRDRGDYNEQFF
TRBJ1-5 TRBD1 TRBV19 few TGTGCCAGTAGTCCAAGTCAGGGGGCGCGTGGCAATCAGCCCCAGCATTTT CASSPSQGARGNQPQHF
TRBJ2-2 TRBD1 TRBV7-9 few TGTGCCAGCAGCTCTGGACAGGGGAACACCGGGGAGCTGTTTTTT CASSSGQGNTGELFF
TRBJ2-2 TRBD1 TRBV19 - TGTGCCAGTAGTGGAACAGGGGGCACGAGGACCGGGGAGCTGTTTTTT CASSGTGGTRTGELFF
TRBJ1-6 - TRBV13 few TGTGCCAGCAGCTTAGGACAGGGTGGGAGTTCACCCCTCCACTTT CASSLGQGGSSPLHF
TRBJ2-6 TRBD2 TRBV7-6 few TGCGCCAGCAGCTCGCTAGCGGTCCGGAGTTCGGGGGCCAACGTCCTGACTTTC CASSSLAVRSSGANVLTF
TRBJ1-1 TRBD1 TRBV5-1 - TGCGCCAGCAGCTTGGGGGGACAGCTAATGAACACTGAAGCTTTCTTT CASSLGGQLMNTEAFF
TRBJ2-3 TRBD2 TRBV13 - TGTGCCAGCAGCCACACAGCGGGGGGGCAGTATTTT CASSHTAGGQYF
TRBJ2-2 - TRBV5-1 few TGCGCCAGCAGCTTTGGGGGGGCTGCCTATACCGGGGAGCTGTTTTTT CASSFGGAAYTGELFF
TRBJ2-3 TRBD2 TRBV4-1 few TGCGCCAGCAGCCCGACTAGCGGGGGATTCACAGATACGCAGTATTTT CASSPTSGGFTDTQYF
TRBJ2-3 - TRBV9 - TGTGCCAGCAGCCGGGGACACACAGATACGCAGTATTTT CASSRGHTDTQYF
TRBJ2-2 TRBD1 TRBV10-3 - TGTGCCATCACCGGTTCGTGGGACAGCACCGGGGAGCTGTTTTTT CAITGSWDSTGELFF
TRBJ1-6 - TRBV19 few TGTGCCAGCGGAGGCTCCTATAATTCACCCCTCCACTTT CASGGSYNSPLHF
TRBJ2-7 TRBD1 TRBV5-1 - TGCGCCAGCAGCCCCGGGACAGCTGGCGACGAGCAGTACTTC CASSPGTAGDEQYF
TRBJ1-1 - TRBV13 few TGTGCCAGCAGCTCTGGCGGCTCGGTCGTTGAAGCTTTCTTT CASSSGGSVVEAFF
TRBJ1-4 - TRBV5-8 few TGTGCCAGCAGCACTGGACAGAGTAATGAAAAACTGTTTTTT CASSTGQSNEKLFF
TRBJ1-2 TRBD1 TRBV29-1 - TGCAGCGTTGACCCGGGACAGAGATATGGCTACACCTTC CSVDPGQRYGYTF
TRBJ1-1 - TRBV21-1 few TGTGCCCACGAGGGAGGGACAGGGGGACTGAACACTGAAGCTTTCTTT CAHEGGTGGLNTEAFF
TRBJ2-7 - TRBV28 few TGTGCCAGCAGTGAACTTGACAGAGTCTCCTACGAGCAGTACTTC CASSELDRVSYEQYF
TRBJ1-1 - TRBV19 - TGTGCCAGTAGTATTCCCGGGGGGGAAGTGAACACTGAAGCTTTCTTT CASSIPGGEVNTEAFF
TRBJ2-7 - TRBV4-1 - TGCGCCAGCAGCCAAGCAACACGGGGGAACGAGCAGTACTTC CASSQATRGNEQYF
TRBJ2-1 TRBD1 TRBV6-1 - TGTGCCATCCTGGGGACAGGGAGGTACAATGAGCAGTTCTTC CAILGTGRYNEQFF
TRBJ2-2 - TRBV7-6 - TGTGCCAGCAGCTTAGCCGTTGGAGGTGGAGCTGTCGGGGAGCTGTTTTTT CASSLAVGGGAVGELFF
TRBJ1-1 TRBD1 TRBV2 - TGTGCCAGCAGTGAAGCGCTCGCAGGGGGCGCTAAAAGGGACACTGAAGCTTTCTTT CASSEALAGGAKRDTEAFF
TRBJ1-6 - TRBV6-1 few TGTGCCAGCAGTGAAGGGGGCGCAGGTGTTAGTCGTCCACCCCTCCACTTT CASSEGGAGVSRPPLHF
TRBJ1-2 - TRBV4-1 few TGCGCCAGCAGCCAAGATCTGGACAGCCCCTATGGCTACACCTTC CASSQDLDSPYGYTF
TRBJ1-4 - TRBV19 few TGTGCCAGTAGTCAACAGGCAACTAATGAAAAACTGTTTTTT CASSQQATNEKLFF
TRBJ1-4 - TRBV9 few TGTGCCAGCAGCCCGACAGGTTTAATGGAAAAACTGTTTTTT CASSPTGLMEKLFF
TRBJ2-1 TRBD1 TRBV9 few TGTGCCAGCAGCGTAGGACAGGGCTACTACAATGAGCAGTTCTTC CASSVGQGYYNEQFF
TRBJ1-1 - TRBV7-9 few TGTGCCAGCACCCCCCAGGGGCTTGCCACTGAAGCTTTCTTT CASTPQGLATEAFF
TRBJ2-7 - TRBV7-8 few TGTGCCAGCAGCTTGTCGGGGAGGTATGAGCAGTACTTC CASSLSGRYEQYF
TRBJ2-7 TRBD1 TRBV30 - TGTGCCTGGAGTTCCGGGACAGAGGGTTCCTACGAGCAGTACTTC CAWSSGTEGSYEQYF
TRBJ1-1 - TRBV5-1 - TGCGCCAGCACCGCGGTGGATCCAGGGGACACTGAAGCTTTCTTT CASTAVDPGDTEAFF
TRBJ1-2 TRBD1 TRBV6-5 few TGTGCCAGCAGGACTGGACAGGGGAGGGACTATGGCTACACCTTC CASRTGQGRDYGYTF
TRBJ1-5 - TRBV18 - TGTGCCAGCTCACCAACCTCGGGGGATCAGCCCCAGCATTTT CASSPTSGDQPQHF
TRBJ1-5 - TRBV5-6 few TGTGCCAGCAGCTCGTGGCCAGGGAGCAATCAGCCCCAGCATTTT CASSSWPGSNQPQHF
TRBJ2-4 TRBD2 TRBV5-1 - TGCGCCAGCAGCTTGGCGGTAGCGGGGGGGCGAAACATTCAGTACTTC CASSLAVAGGRNIQYF
TRBJ1-2 - TRBV19 - TGTGCCAGTACCAGCCGAGCAGGCGGGGTCCATGGCTACACCTTC CASTSRAGGVHGYTF
TRBJ2-7 TRBD2 TRBV6-1 few TGTGCCAGCAGTGAATTCGCGGGGGGGCCTAACGAGCAGTACTTC CASSEFAGGPNEQYF
TRBJ2-2 TRBD2 TRBV5-1 - TGCGCCAGCAGCTGGGGGGGACTAGCGGAGAACACCGGGGAGCTGTTTTTT CASSWGGLAENTGELFF
TRBJ1-1 - TRBV5-1 - TGCGCCAGCAGCTTGGATCGGGGGATGAACACTGAAGCTTTCTTT CASSLDRGMNTEAFF
TRBJ1-2 - TRBV30 few TGTGCCTGGAGTTCGTGGGCGCTCGGCTACACCTTC CAWSSWALGYTF
TRBJ1-1 - TRBV7-2 few TGTGCCAGCAGCTTAGTTTTGGGGGGTCGGGCTGAAGCTTTCTTT CASSLVLGGRAEAFF
TRBJ1-3 - TRBV19 few TGTGCCAGTAGTGTACAGGTCTCTGGAAACACCATATATTTT CASSVQVSGNTIYF
TRBJ2-7 TRBD2 TRBV9 few TGTGCCAGCAGCGTAGGGCTCGCGGGGGGCTTTTCCTCCTACGAGCAGTACTTC CASSVGLAGGFSSYEQYF
TRBJ2-1 TRBD1 TRBV29-1 - TGCAGCGCCGGACAGGGGCTAGGTGAGCAGTTCTTC CSAGQGLGEQFF
TRBJ1-4 TRBD1 TRBV27 - TGTGCCAGCAGTCGACAGGGGGGAAAACTGTTTTTT CASSRQGGKLFF
TRBJ2-5 - TRBV30 many TGTGCCTGGAGTAGGGAGCAAGAGACCCAGTACTTC CAWSREQETQYF
TRBJ2-6 TRBD1 TRBV14 - TGTGCCAGCAGCCCGGGACAGGGATACGCTGGGGCCAACGTCCTGACTTTC CASSPGQGYAGANVLTF
TRBJ2-2 TRBD1 TRBV19 - TGTGCCAGTAGTAAACAGGGGGGAACGAACACCGGGGAGCTGTTTTTT CASSKQGGTNTGELFF